This TCR beta chain emerged from a study of blood T cell repertoires in COVID-19. The wider study: The origin of the acute and convalescent COVID-19 samples was the United States, Italy and Spain.

This clone was seen only once. With 1 base removed from V and 3 bases from J, the gap between germline ends came to 7 bases. Germline lookup yields CDR1 MNHNS and CDR2 SASEGT. CDR3 size: 13 residues. TCRdb keeps only in-frame clones here, not all; method: immunoSEQ multiplex PCR. This sample has 130,000 to 150,000 clones, with 88% found just once. The specimen sequenced was peripheral blood. J is TRBJ2-7 and V is TRBV6-1; a weak D match, TRBD2 (5 bases). The TCR sequence derives from a man in his fifties or sixties with active or convalescent COVID-19. CDR3 coding DNA: TGTGCCAGCAGTGAAGAAGGGAGCTACGAGCAGTACTTC. As protein: CASSEEGSYEQYF.